The present T cell receptor beta chain was sequenced within a study of shared clonotypes between healthy human individuals. Across the whole study: In total, the donors were two women and a few men aged 18 to 49.

Germline CDR1 and CDR2: SGHAT and FQNNGV. V lost 1 base and J 7 bases, leaving 16 bases between the germline ends. CDR3 length: 16 residues. The data were produced by immunoSEQ multiplex PCR, yet TCRdb's version contains in-frame clones alone and is incomplete. Here the sample spans 2,500,000 or so clones, roughly 92% being singletons. Material: naive CD4+ T cells sorted from blood. This sample's subset: CD45RA+ positively selected. The TCR was taken from a man aged 18 to 30 in good health. The rearrangement joins TRBV11-2 to TRBJ2-2; TRBD1 is a possible D gene (6 bases). CDR3 loop: CASSLVRLQGHGELFF. The CDR3 nucleotides read TGTGCCAGCAGCTTAGTTCGGCTACAGGGCCACGGGGAGCTGTTTTTT.